The 30 T cell receptor beta chains presented below share a single source sample, sequenced in a study of human T cells and chemical hapten exposure. In TCRdb, the RACE reads were re-called with MiXCR into one record per CDR3 protein. The sample contains 110,000 to 150,000 distinct CDR3 sequences, approximately 12% of which appear only once. Indicated time point: patch test 2, 6 weeks after DPC sensitization. The treatment: therapeutic diphenylcyclopropenone sensitization with weekly scalp DPC. This specimen was whole blood, taken in connection with sensitization to the hapten diphenylcyclopropenone (DPC). The source is a woman in her 50s with alopecia areata. Some clones in this sample may be carry-over from other donors' samples.

This clonotype showed up many times. The DNA of the CDR3 is TGTGCCAGCAGTTTTGGAGGGCCCTCCTACGAGCAGTACTTC. It codes for CASSFGGPSYEQYF. The chain links TRBV28 to TRBJ2-7; a possible D gene is TRBD2 (6 bases). V was trimmed by 3 bases and J by 0 bases, leaving 9 bases between them. CDR3 length: 14 residues. Looked up from germline, CDR1 is MDHEN and CDR2 is SYDVKM.

This clonotype was found a few times. V usage is TRBV12-3 or TRBV12-4 and J usage is TRBJ2-5; 7 bases are a match to TRBD1. CDR3 length: 12 amino acids. The V and J ends lost 7 bases and 7 bases, in that order; junction bases with no gene match: 6. This chain's CDR3 is CASTKNRGTQYF. The CDR3 DNA follows: TGTGCCAGCACCAAAAACAGGGGGACCCAGTACTTC.

This clonotype came up many times. V gene TRBV6-5 combines with J gene TRBJ2-3, with 9 positions matching TRBD1. The germline V gene has CDR1 MNHEY and CDR2 SVGAGI. This CDR3 region has 14 residues. V lost 4 bases, J lost 9 bases, and 8 bases stayed unmatched. CDR3 sequence (DNA): TGTGCCAGCAGTTCCGGGACAGGGACAGGGACGCAGTATTTT. Translated, it gives CASSSGTGTGTQYF.

This clonotype came up many times. V gene TRBV20-1 combines with J gene TRBJ1-5; D ambiguous. The CDR3 loop spans 13 amino acids. The germline V gene has CDR1 DFQATT and CDR2 SNEGSKA (reference sequence). Trimming left V 4 bases short and J 9 bases short, with 16 bases between. In nucleotides, the CDR3 is TGCAGTGCTAATGTGCGTTCATCAGGGCCCCAGCATTTT. Translated, it gives CSANVRSSGPQHF.

The chain joins TRBV12-5 to TRBJ2-7, with TRBD2 matching over 9 bases. In germline, CDR1 is LGHNT, CDR2 FRNRAP. The J segment lost 4 bases and the V segment lost 6 bases, leaving 19 bases of the junction unmatched. The CDR3 is 18 amino acids. The DNA for the CDR3 is TGTGCTAGTGGCAAGCGCGGACTAGCGCGTTTCCCTCTTTACGAGCAGTACTTC. Its protein is CASGKRGLARFPLYEQYF.

This clonotype has just a few counts. This chain links TRBV19 with TRBJ2-3; 10 nucleotides agree with TRBD2. V lost 6 bases and J lost 5; bases outside the gene matches: 11. The germline gives CDR1 LNHDA, CDR2 SQIVND (reference sequence). CDR3 size: 16 residues. In nucleotides, the CDR3 is TGTGCCAGTAGCTCGCCGAGCGGGAGGGAGGGAGATACGCAGTATTTT. Translation: CASSSPSGREGDTQYF.

This clonotype turned up a few times. CDR3 bases: TGTGCCAGCAGCCAAGAAGCAGGGGGCATAAGCAATCAGCCCCAGCATTTT. It encodes CASSQEAGGISNQPQHF. The rearrangement joins TRBV3-1 to TRBJ1-5; 8 bases map to TRBD1. The CDR3 has 17 residues. Trimming took 0 bases from V and 1 from J; bases not matched to a gene: 5. Germline V gene sequence: CDR1 LGHDT, CDR2 YNNKEL (reference sequence).

This chain links TRBV7-9 with TRBJ2-1; possible D gene TRBD2, 6 bases. The CDR3 extends over 15 amino acids. From germline, CDR1 is SEHNR and CDR2 FQNEAQ (reference sequence). Deletions cut 1 base from V and 3 bases from J, with 10 bases between. The CDR3 loop reads CASSLVAAGYNEQFF. CDR3 DNA: TGTGCCAGCAGCTTAGTAGCGGCCGGCTACAATGAGCAGTTCTTC.

This clonotype was found a few times. The J gene is TRBJ1-6, the V gene TRBV5-1; D might be TRBD1 (6 bases). Trimming cost V 5 bases and J 7 bases, with 10 bases left between them. The germline V gene has CDR1 SGHRS and CDR2 YFSETQ. The CDR3 runs 13 residues. CDR3 region: CASREGGNSPLHF. As DNA, the CDR3 is TGCGCCAGCAGGGAGGGGGGGAATTCACCCCTCCACTTT.

V and J are TRBV20-1 and TRBJ2-7, with 9 positions matching TRBD2. Germline V gene sequence: CDR1 DFQATT, CDR2 SNEGSKA (reference sequence). The ends lost 6 bases at V and 4 bases at J; junction bases unmatched: 7. The CDR3 covers 13 residues. The CDR3 sequence: CSAGREGPYEQYF. CDR3 DNA: TGCAGTGCGGGGCGGGAGGGCCCGTACGAGCAGTACTTC.

Many counts were recorded for this clonotype. The rearrangement joins TRBV5-1 to TRBJ2-1; no firm D call. V dropped 0 bases and J dropped 8 bases, with 15 bases sitting between them. The CDR3 is made up of 15 amino acids. Germline V gene data show CDR1 as SGHRS and CDR2 as YFSETQ. CDR3: CASSLEPRGPDEQFF. The CDR3 region has the DNA TGCGCCAGCAGCTTGGAACCCCGAGGCCCCGATGAGCAGTTCTTC.

The chain is built from TRBV7-3 and TRBJ2-1; D uncertain. CDR1 and CDR2 (germline): SGHTA, FQGTGA. The V gene lost 3 bases and the J gene lost 9 bases, with 12 bases spanning the gap. The CDR3 has 13 amino acids. Written as DNA, the CDR3 is TGTGCCAGCAGCTTCCCCGCGGACGGTGAGCAGTTCTTC. Its protein product is CASSFPADGEQFF.

The V and J genes are TRBV6-1 and TRBJ2-7; 9 bases align to TRBD2. With 3 bases clipped from V and 4 bases from J, the junction kept 7 bases outside the gene matches. CDR1 MNHNS and CDR2 SASEGT come from the germline V gene. This CDR3 has 15 residues. The CDR3: CASSEPPGLAYEQYF. CDR3 nucleotide sequence: TGTGCCAGCAGTGAGCCCCCGGGACTAGCATACGAGCAGTACTTC.

This chain joins TRBV5-1 and TRBJ1-5; D not certain. The V and J ends lost 0 bases and 1 base respectively, with 5 bases between them. CDR3 size: 14 residues. CDR1 is SGHRS, CDR2 YFSETQ, per germline. CDR3 nucleotides: TGCGCCAGCAGCTTGGGGGTGAGCAATCAGCCCCAGCATTTT. This sequence encodes CASSLGVSNQPQHF. The full variable domain, rest sourced from reference TRBV5-1 and TRBJ1-5, is KAGVTQTPRYLIKTRGQQVTLSCSPISGHRSVSWYQQTPGQGLQFLFEYFSETQRNKGNFPGRFSGRQFSNSRSEMNVSTLELGDSALYLCASSLGVSNQPQHFGDGTRLSIL.

The chain carries TRBV6-5 and TRBJ1-4, with 7 bases aligning to TRBD1. This CDR3 contains 14 residues. From germline, CDR1 is MNHEY and CDR2 SVGAGI. The trim removed 5 bases at V and 7 bases at J, leaving 7 bases unmatched. Here the CDR3 reads CASSHRGRSEKLFF. CDR3 in DNA: TGTGCCAGCAGTCACAGGGGCCGGAGTGAAAAACTGTTTTTT.

Comment on this clonotype: Since a much larger clone is just one base distant, this may be a read error. The chain has TRBV5-6 and TRBJ2-3; tentatively, D is TRBD1 (5 bases). The CDR3 spans 13 residues. The V end lost 4 bases, the J end lost 4 bases, and 10 bases lay between the germline ends. Germline loops: CDR1 SGHDT, CDR2 YYEEEE. The CDR3 protein is CASSQTVADTQYF. The DNA for the CDR3 is TGTGCCAGCAGCCAGACAGTGGCAGATACGCAGTATTTT.

This clonotype was seen more than once but under ten times. The chain links TRBV19 to TRBJ2-5, with 12 bases that match TRBD2. The CDR3 is made up of 17 amino acids. The J segment lost 3 bases and the V segment lost 0 bases, leaving 5 bases of the junction unmatched. The germline V gene has CDR1 LNHDA and CDR2 SQIVND (reference sequence). For the CDR3, the DNA is TGTGCCAGTAGTATAGATTCTACTAGCGGGAGGAAAGAGACCCAGTACTTC. Its translation: CASSIDSTSGRKETQYF.

Only a few counts were recorded for this clonotype. The chain recombines TRBV18 with TRBJ2-1; the match to TRBD2 covers 11 bases. The CDR3 has 17 amino acids. Germline loops: CDR1 KGHSH, CDR2 LQKENI. The ends lost 0 bases at V and 7 bases at J; junction bases unmatched: 8. CDR3 amino acids: CASSPPTPASGRNEQFF. The CDR3 bases are TGTGCCAGCTCACCACCGACCCCGGCTAGCGGGAGGAATGAGCAGTTCTTC. The complete variable domain, with remaining parts taken from reference TRBV18 and TRBJ2-1, reads NAGVMQNPRHLVRRRGQEARLRCSPMKGHSHVYWYRQLPEEGLKFMVYLQKENIIDESGMPKERFSAEFPKEGPSILRIQQVVRGDSAAYFCASSPPTPASGRNEQFFGPGTRLTVL.

This clonotype was found a few times. The V call is TRBV20-1, the J call TRBJ2-1; weak D call: TRBD2 (5 bases). V was clipped by 2 bases and J by 7 bases, with 12 bases between them. CDR3 length equals 13 residues. Germline V lookup: CDR1 DFQATT, CDR2 SNEGSKA (reference sequence). The CDR3 coding sequence is TGCAGTGCTAGATCGAGGACTGGGAATGAGCAGTTCTTC. Amino acids: CSARSRTGNEQFF.

The chain combines TRBV29-1 with TRBJ2-7, with D perhaps given as TRBD1 or TRBD2 (6 bases each). The CDR3 has 12 amino acids. V was cut by 6 bases and J by 3 bases, with 12 bases left in between. Germline V gene sequence: CDR1 SQVTM, CDR2 ANQGSEA. The CDR3 loop reads CSVAGGHYEQYF. The DNA for the CDR3 is TGCAGCGTCGCCGGGGGCCACTACGAGCAGTACTTC.

The chain carries TRBV20-1 and TRBJ2-7; 7 bases are a match to TRBD2. This CDR3 spans 13 amino acids. The germline V gene has CDR1 DFQATT and CDR2 SNEGSKA (reference sequence). The V and J ends lost 3 bases and 6 bases, in that order; junction bases with no gene match: 8. The chain's CDR3 is CSASALASVEQYF. In DNA form, the CDR3 reads TGCAGTGCTAGCGCACTAGCGAGCGTCGAGCAGTACTTC.

J is TRBJ1-5 and V is TRBV27, with D hard to call. This CDR3 is 15 amino acids long. Trimming left V 5 bases short and J 3 bases short, with 14 bases between. Per the germline V gene, CDR1 is MNHEY and CDR2 is SMNVEV (reference sequence). The CDR3 here is CASSPRRFNNQPQHF. The CDR3 DNA sequence: TGTGCCAGCAGTCCCCGACGGTTTAACAATCAGCCCCAGCATTTT.

This clonotype was detected only a few times. The chain is built from TRBV28 and TRBJ1-5, with 7 bases identical to TRBD1. CDR1 MDHEN and CDR2 SYDVKM come from the germline V gene. With 5 bases clipped from V and 9 bases from J, the junction kept 7 bases outside the gene matches. This CDR3 contains 13 residues. CDR3 region: CASSPDRVRPQHF. CDR3 coding DNA: TGTGCCAGCAGTCCCGACAGGGTACGGCCCCAGCATTTT.

This clonotype has ten or more counts. This sequence joins TRBV29-1 and TRBJ2-5; TRBD1 might be the D (6 bases). The CDR3 loop spans 12 amino acids. Germline V CDR1 and CDR2: SQVTM, ANQGSEA. The V end lost 4 bases, the J end lost 2 bases, and 8 bases lay between the germline ends. The CDR3 loop is CSVGQAQETQYF. As DNA, the CDR3 is TGCAGCGTTGGACAGGCTCAAGAGACCCAGTACTTC.

The sample holds many counts of this clonotype. The chain has TRBV7-8 and TRBJ1-5, with D unclear. Germline V gives CDR1 SGHVS, CDR2 FQNEAQ. The V and J ends lost 5 bases and 1 base respectively, with 18 bases between them. This CDR3 has 17 residues. CDR3 region: CASSAELQSRSNQPQHF. The DNA of the CDR3 is TGTGCCAGCAGCGCCGAGTTACAGTCCCGAAGCAATCAGCCCCAGCATTTT.

The V and J genes are TRBV20-1 and TRBJ2-2, with 9 bases fitting TRBD2. Unmatched junction bases numbered 0, after V lost 0 bases and J lost 1 base. This CDR3 region has 15 residues. The V gene's germline CDR1 is DFQATT and CDR2 SNEGSKA (reference sequence). CDR3 DNA: TGCAGTGCTAGAGATAGCGGGGGGAACACCGGGGAGCTGTTTTTT. This codes for CSARDSGGNTGELFF.

This clonotype occurred a few times. The CDR3 spells CASSQSRTGINSPLHF. The CDR3 region has the DNA TGTGCCAGCAGCCAGAGCCGGACAGGGATCAATTCACCCCTCCACTTT. The chain employs TRBV14 and TRBJ1-6; 8 positions agree with TRBD1. Germline V gene sequence: CDR1 SGHDN, CDR2 FVKESK. V dropped 3 bases and J dropped 7; count of bases not matched to a gene: 8. The CDR3 has 16 residues. Full variable domain (outside the CDR3, taken from reference TRBV14 and TRBJ1-6): EAGVTQFPSHSVIEKGQTVTLRCDPISGHDNLYWYRRVMGKEIKFLLHFVKESKQDESGMPNNRFLAERTGGTYSTLKVQPAELEDSGVYFCASSQSRTGINSPLHFGNGTRLTVT.

The genes are TRBV29-1 and TRBJ1-4; D remains ambiguous. Looked up from germline, CDR1 is SQVTM and CDR2 is ANQGSEA. CDR3 size: 13 residues. Trimming took 4 bases from V and 7 from J, leaving 13 bases between them. The CDR3, as DNA: TGCAGCGTTGGCGACGGAGGAGGTGAAAAACTGTTTTTT. Translation: CSVGDGGGEKLFF. Full variable domain (missing parts from reference TRBV29-1 and TRBJ1-4): SAVISQKPSRDICQRGTSLTIQCQVDSQVTMMFWYRQQPGQSLTLIATANQGSEATYESGFVIDKFPISRPNLTFSTLTVSNMSPEDSSIYLCSVGDGGGEKLFFGSGTQLSVL.

This clonotype was seen more than once but under ten times. V is TRBV2 and J is TRBJ1-2; D uncertain. The CDR3 loop spans 13 amino acids. V was shortened by 11 bases and J by 6 bases, with 19 bases between the two germline ends. CDR1 is SNHLY, CDR2 FYNNEI, per germline. The CDR3 reads CAGRTHREDGYTF. CDR3 DNA sequence: TGTGCCGGCCGGACCCATCGCGAGGATGGCTACACCTTC.

This clonotype has a handful of counts. The chain uses TRBV11-2 and TRBJ1-2; D may be TRBD1 (5 bases). This CDR3 is built from 14 residues. V lost 2 bases, J lost 8 bases, and 15 bases lay in between. CDR1 and CDR2 (germline): SGHAT, FQNNGV. The CDR3 DNA reads TGTGCCAGCAGCTTACTTGGCCAGGGCCGCGGCTACACCTTC. Translated, it gives CASSLLGQGRGYTF.